This passage covers 28 T cell receptor beta chains from one sample sequenced in a study of CD8 T cells in ankylosing spondylitis. TCRdb re-called the 5' RACE reads with MiXCR, one entry per CDR3 protein. This sample has just over 350,000 distinct CDR3 sequences, with more than 20% found just once. The sequenced sample consisted of blood, either unsorted or a sorted T cell fraction (not recorded which). These receptors all stem from a male donor with ankylosing spondylitis or in good health (not recorded which).

The sample holds a few counts of this clonotype. The rearrangement links TRBV24-1 to TRBJ2-7; maybe TRBD1 (6 bases). The CDR3 length is 13 residues. Germline-derived CDR1 and CDR2 are KGHDR and SFDVKD. V shed 3 bases and J shed 9 bases, with 14 bases lying between them. For the CDR3, the DNA is TGTGCCACCAGTGATCCCCGGTGGGGGCTGCAGTACTTC. It is translated as CATSDPRWGLQYF.

The rearrangement joins TRBV29-1 to TRBJ2-2; 9 nucleotides match TRBD1. This CDR3 has 15 amino acids. J was trimmed by 3 bases and V by 6 bases; bases with no gene match: 8. Germline assignment: CDR1 SQVTM and CDR2 ANQGSEA. CDR3 bases: TGCAGCGTCTGGGCGGGACAGGGATACACCGGGGAGCTGTTTTTT. This gives the protein CSVWAGQGYTGELFF.

The chain recombines TRBV11-2 with TRBJ2-2, with D hard to call. Germline V gene lookup returns CDR1 SGHAT and CDR2 FQNNGV. CDR3 length: 15 residues. Trimming left V 3 bases short and J 0 bases short, with 8 bases between. The CDR3 loop is CASSFSGSNTGELFF. In nucleotides, the CDR3 is TGTGCCAGCAGCTTTAGTGGTTCGAACACCGGGGAGCTGTTTTTT.

The chain recombines TRBV7-3 with TRBJ2-3; a weak D match, TRBD1 (6 bases). Germline loops: CDR1 SGHTA, CDR2 FQGTGA. The V gene lost 5 bases and the J gene lost 0 bases, with 21 bases spanning the gap. The CDR3 sequence is 18 residues long. Written as DNA, the CDR3 is TGTGCCAGCAGCCCCACCCGAGGGGGAGTTCCTAGCACAGATACGCAGTATTTT. Translated, it gives CASSPTRGGVPSTDTQYF.

V is TRBV29-1 and J is TRBJ2-2; perhaps D is TRBD1 or TRBD2 (5 bases each). Between the trimmed V and J ends, which lost 0 bases and 5 bases, there was a span of 7 bases. The CDR3 sequence is 13 residues long. Germline CDR1 SQVTM, CDR2 ANQGSEA. CDR3 DNA: TGCAGCGTTGAAGAGAGGGGAACCGGGGAGCTGTTTTTT. Protein sequence: CSVEERGTGELFF.

The rearrangement uses TRBV10-3 and TRBJ2-3; tentatively, D is TRBD1 (6 bases). Germline V gene lookup returns CDR1 ENHRY and CDR2 SYGVKD. This CDR3 comprises 14 residues. Trimming cost V 4 bases and J 2 bases, with 10 bases left between them. The CDR3 DNA sequence: TGTGCCATCAGTGCCACAGGGTCCACAGATACGCAGTATTTT. It translates to CAISATGSTDTQYF.

This clonotype is a singleton in its sample. The chain links TRBV4-1 to TRBJ2-3, with 10 bases identical to TRBD2. The CDR3 loop spans 17 amino acids. Germline V gene data show CDR1 as MGHRA and CDR2 as YSYEKL. V was clipped by 4 bases and J by 2 bases; unmatched bases: 9. The CDR3 loop reads CASSPSETSGYTDTQYF. The DNA for the CDR3 is TGCGCCAGCAGCCCATCGGAGACTAGCGGGTACACAGATACGCAGTATTTT.

CDR3 DNA: TGTGCCAGCAGCTGGACAGGGATCAACACCGGGGAGCTGTTTTTT. Its translation: CASSWTGINTGELFF. The chain employs TRBV5-6 and TRBJ2-2, with TRBD1 identical over 8 bases. The CDR3 extends over 15 amino acids. V shed 3 bases and J 2 bases; nucleotides not matched to a gene: 3. Germline CDR1 is SGHDT and CDR2 is YYEEEE.

A few counts support this clonotype. The rearrangement links TRBV2 to TRBJ2-1, with D uncertain. Germline V gives CDR1 SNHLY, CDR2 FYNNEI. V was shortened by 0 bases and J by 5 bases, with 11 bases between the two germline ends. The CDR3 contains 15 residues. The DNA of the CDR3 is TGTGCCAGCAGTGAAGCAGGCTATGGGGACAATGAGCAGTTCTTC. This translates into CASSEAGYGDNEQFF. The variable domain in full, with the rest retrieved from reference TRBV2 and TRBJ2-1, is EPEVTQTPSHQVTQMGQEVILRCVPISNHLYFYWYRQILGQKVEFLVSFYNNEISEKSEIFDDQFSVERPDGSNFTLKIRSTKLEDSAMYFCASSEAGYGDNEQFFGPGTRLTVL.

The chain links TRBV6-1 to TRBJ2-1; maybe TRBD2 (5 bases). The CDR3 runs 15 residues. Germline assignment: CDR1 MNHNS and CDR2 SASEGT. V gave up 3 bases and J gave up 6 bases, with 15 bases separating them. CDR3 protein: CASSDPAIGGNEQFF. The CDR3, as DNA: TGTGCCAGCAGTGATCCCGCCATAGGAGGCAATGAGCAGTTCTTC.

This clonotype was counted only a few times. This chain connects TRBV7-9 to TRBJ2-2, with TRBD2 matching 7 bases. The CDR3 is 15 amino acids. CDR1 is SEHNR, CDR2 FQNEAQ, per germline (reference sequence). Unmatched junction bases numbered 7, after V lost 3 bases and J lost 6 bases. The CDR3 loop is CASSFSGPPAGELFF. DNA of the CDR3: TGTGCCAGCAGCTTTAGCGGGCCGCCGGCCGGGGAGCTGTTTTTT.

At least ten counts were recorded for this clonotype. The chain links TRBV10-3 to TRBJ2-7; 8 bases align to TRBD1. This CDR3 contains 14 residues. CDR1 is ENHRY and CDR2 is SYGVKD in the germline V gene. V lost 3 bases and J lost 3; bases outside the gene matches: 4. The CDR3 sequence: CAISDQGAIYEQYF. CDR3 DNA: TGTGCCATCAGTGACCAGGGGGCAATCTACGAGCAGTACTTC.

This chain's CDR3 is CALGTGELFF. CDR3 DNA: TGTGCCCTAGGCACCGGGGAGCTGTTTTTT. The rearrangement uses TRBV30 and TRBJ2-2; the D is unclear. V dropped 8 bases and J dropped 4 bases, with 5 bases sitting between them. Per the germline V gene, CDR1 is GTSNPN and CDR2 is SVGIG (reference sequence). This CDR3 spans 10 amino acids.

The CDR3 loop is CSARDWSSVEQYF. The CDR3, as DNA: TGCAGTGCTAGAGATTGGAGCTCCGTCGAGCAGTACTTC. The chain carries TRBV20-1 and TRBJ2-7; D gene unclear. Germline V lookup: CDR1 DFQATT, CDR2 SNEGSKA (reference sequence). The CDR3 contains 13 residues. V lost 0 bases to trimming and J lost 6 bases, with 12 bases between them.

The V gene is TRBV12-3 or TRBV12-4, the J gene TRBJ2-3; D gene uncertain. The CDR3 is 13 residues long. V was trimmed by 4 bases and J by 9 bases, leaving 14 bases between them. Written as DNA, the CDR3 is TGTGCCAGCAGTTCCCTCCATAGGGAAACGCAGTATTTT. As protein: CASSSLHRETQYF.

The J gene is TRBJ2-1, the V gene TRBV20-1; TRBD2 is a possible D gene (5 bases). The CDR3 consists of 13 residues. The ends were cut back, 6 bases at V and 4 bases at J, with 13 bases in the middle. Germline V gives CDR1 DFQATT, CDR2 SNEGSKA (reference sequence). The CDR3, as DNA: TGCAGTGCGTTACGGACTGATTACAATGAGCAGTTCTTC. It translates to CSALRTDYNEQFF.

This clonotype was seen ten or more times. This chain uses TRBV12-3 or TRBV12-4 with TRBJ2-3, with D perhaps matching TRBD1 (5 bases). The CDR3 is 13 residues long. Trimming shortened V by 8 bases and J by 0 bases, and 9 bases separated the two germline ends. The CDR3 reads CASSRVSTDTQYF. For the CDR3, the DNA is TGTGCCAGCTCCAGGGTTAGCACAGATACGCAGTATTTT.

The genes are TRBV28 and TRBJ2-1; D could derive from TRBD1 or TRBD2 (5 bases each). The CDR3 contains 12 residues. Germline V lookup: CDR1 MDHEN, CDR2 SYDVKM. The V end was cut by 3 bases, the J end by 15 bases, with 15 bases between. The CDR3 here is CASSFGDLSRFF. CDR3 sequence (DNA): TGTGCCAGCAGTTTTGGGGACCTCTCGCGGTTCTTC.

DNA for the CDR3: TGTGCCTGGAGTGTTCGACAGGGGGACCAGCCCCAGCATTTT. It yields the protein CAWSVRQGDQPQHF. V is TRBV30 and J is TRBJ1-5, with 9 bases that match TRBD1. The CDR3 is 14 amino acids. The V gene end was trimmed by 0 bases and the J gene end by 7 bases; junction bases not matched to a gene: 4. Germline CDR1 reads GTSNPN; CDR2 reads SVGIG (reference sequence).

This clonotype has a handful of counts. The chain joins TRBV9 to TRBJ2-7; perhaps D is TRBD1 or TRBD2 (5 bases each). The CDR3 covers 12 residues. The V end lost 4 bases, the J end lost 4 bases, and 9 bases lay between the germline ends. Germline assignment: CDR1 SGDLS and CDR2 YYNGEE. The CDR3 is CASSRGPYEQYF. The CDR3 bases are TGTGCCAGCAGCAGGGGACCTTACGAGCAGTACTTC.

The chain couples TRBV24-1 to TRBJ2-2, with TRBD1 matching 11 bases. Germline CDR1 KGHDR, CDR2 SFDVKD. This CDR3 spans 16 amino acids. Germline trimming cut 9 bases from V and 2 bases from J; bases unmatched to any gene: 7. The chain's CDR3 is CATAGQGVPNTGELFF. The CDR3 DNA follows: TGTGCCACCGCGGGACAGGGGGTCCCCAACACCGGGGAGCTGTTTTTT.

This clonotype was seen only a few times. This chain links TRBV4-1 with TRBJ2-1, with TRBD2 matching 12 bases. V gave up 0 bases and J gave up 7 bases; unmatched junction bases: 4. The CDR3 spans 16 residues. Germline-derived CDR1 and CDR2 are MGHRA and YSYEKL. The CDR3 nucleotides are TGCGCCAGCAGCCAAGAGACTAGCGGGGGTTTAAATGAGCAGTTCTTC. Protein product: CASSQETSGGLNEQFF.

V is TRBV4-1 and J is TRBJ2-1; D not certain. CDR1 and CDR2 from the germline V gene are MGHRA and YSYEKL. Trimming removed 4 bases from V and 2 bases from J, with 12 bases in between. The CDR3 runs 15 residues. In DNA, the CDR3 is TGCGCCAGCAGCCGCGGAGCTGGAACCTACAATGAGCAGTTCTTC. This translates into CASSRGAGTYNEQFF.

The chain employs TRBV5-6 and TRBJ1-6, with 7 bases fitting TRBD1. From germline, CDR1 is SGHDT and CDR2 YYEEEE. This CDR3 spans 20 amino acids. The junction had 24 bases not matched to a gene; V was cut back by 3 bases and J by 9 bases. This CDR3 reads CASSSTYLTGPLSGISPLHF. CDR3 sequence (DNA): TGTGCCAGCAGCTCAACGTATTTGACAGGGCCCCTAAGTGGGATTTCACCCCTCCACTTT.

This clonotype was detected only a few times. The rearrangement joins TRBV29-1 to TRBJ2-1; tentatively, D is TRBD1 (6 bases). This CDR3 has 12 amino acids. V was shortened by 6 bases and J by 2 bases, with 8 bases between the two germline ends. Germline V gene data show CDR1 as SQVTM and CDR2 as ANQGSEA. CDR3 nucleotide sequence: TGCAGCGTGGACAGCGCCTACAATGAGCAGTTCTTC. It specifies CSVDSAYNEQFF.

The CDR3: CSALTSAEYQETQYF. As DNA, the CDR3 is TGCAGTGCCCTCACCTCGGCAGAATACCAAGAGACCCAGTACTTC. The rearrangement links TRBV20-1 to TRBJ2-5; D uncertain. V lost 6 bases, J lost 0 bases, and 17 bases lay in between. The germline CDR1 and CDR2 sequences are DFQATT and SNEGSKA (reference sequence). CDR3 size: 15 residues.

The V gene is TRBV11-3, the J gene TRBJ2-7; 7 nucleotides line up with TRBD1. The V and J ends lost 6 bases and 6 bases, in that order; junction bases with no gene match: 14. There are 15 residues in the CDR3. Germline lookup yields CDR1 SGHNT and CDR2 YENEEA. The CDR3 here is CASSSSGTAHGEQYF. CDR3 sequence (DNA): TGTGCCAGCAGTTCATCCGGGACAGCGCATGGCGAGCAGTACTTC.

The rearrangement links TRBV29-1 to TRBJ2-7; 7 nucleotides line up with TRBD1. V shed 1 base, J shed 6 bases, and the junction held 12 bases outside the gene matches. Germline CDR1 is SQVTM and CDR2 is ANQGSEA. This CDR3 is 15 amino acids long. CDR3: CSVEGPGTDVGEQYF. For the CDR3, the DNA is TGCAGCGTTGAAGGCCCCGGGACAGATGTCGGCGAGCAGTACTTC.